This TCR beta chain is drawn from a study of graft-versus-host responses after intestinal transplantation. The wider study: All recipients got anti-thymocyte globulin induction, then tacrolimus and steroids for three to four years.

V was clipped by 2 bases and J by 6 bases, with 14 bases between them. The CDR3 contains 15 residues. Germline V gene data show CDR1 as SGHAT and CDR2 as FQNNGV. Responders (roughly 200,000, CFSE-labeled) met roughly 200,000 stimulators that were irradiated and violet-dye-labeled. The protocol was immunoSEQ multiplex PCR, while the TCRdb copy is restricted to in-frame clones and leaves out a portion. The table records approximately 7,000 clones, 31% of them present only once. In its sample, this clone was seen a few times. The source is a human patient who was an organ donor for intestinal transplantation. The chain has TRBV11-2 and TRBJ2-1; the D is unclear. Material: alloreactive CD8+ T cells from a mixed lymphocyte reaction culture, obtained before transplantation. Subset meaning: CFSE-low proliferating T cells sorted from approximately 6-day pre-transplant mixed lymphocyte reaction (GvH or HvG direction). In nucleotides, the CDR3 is TGTGCCAGCAGCTTATCCCCCACCCCTCTCAATGAGCAGTTCTTC. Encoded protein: CASSLSPTPLNEQFF.